These 20 T cell receptor beta chains were sequenced from one sample in a study of T-cell reconstitution after alpha-beta-depleted transplantation in children. Unique molecular identifiers were used in preparing the TCRbeta library. TCRdb passed the PCR reads through MiXCR, listing each CDR3 protein once. This sample has more than 200,000 distinct CDR3 sequences, with around 9.7% found just once. The material sequenced was PBMCs from the stem cell graft donor, taken from the stem cell graft. Receptors originate from a human donor who donated a stem cell graft to a child with SCID.

This clonotype has ten or more counts. This CDR3 is CASSSPGQGRTEAFF. CDR3 sequence (DNA): TGTGCCAGCAGTTCGCCCGGACAGGGGCGCACTGAAGCTTTCTTT. The chain is built from TRBV12-3 or TRBV12-4 and TRBJ1-1, with 9 bases fitting TRBD1. The CDR3 runs 15 residues. Trimming at V came to 4 bases and at J to 4 bases, leaving 7 bases not matched to a gene.

The chain links TRBV4-1 to TRBJ2-1; D is perhaps TRBD2 (8 bases). Trimming took off 4 bases at V and 9 bases at J, with 19 bases between the two ends. The CDR3 runs 15 residues. Germline CDR1 MGHRA, CDR2 YSYEKL. Here the CDR3 reads CASSRQGLGLSEQFF. CDR3 coding DNA: TGCGCCAGCAGCCGACAGGGACTAGGGCTCAGTGAGCAGTTCTTC.

Of note for this clonotype: This clone may be a read error of a much larger clone one base away. The J gene is TRBJ2-7, the V gene TRBV20-1; D tentatively reads TRBD1 or TRBD2 (6 bases each). Germline V lookup: CDR1 DFQATT, CDR2 SNEGSKA (reference sequence). V dropped 5 bases and J dropped 0 bases, with 17 bases sitting between them. The CDR3 extends over 15 amino acids. The CDR3 nucleotides are TGCAGTGCTGCGATAGGGGGGCATGGCTCCTACGAGCAGTACTTC. Protein sequence: CSAAIGGHGSYEQYF.

In this sample, this clonotype turned up many times. The CDR3 loop is CASSPVTTSGGGNGYTF. The DNA for the CDR3 is TGTGCCAGCAGCCCCGTAACTACGTCAGGGGGCGGAAATGGCTACACCTTC. The chain employs TRBV7-9 and TRBJ1-2; 8 bases are a match to TRBD1. The length of the CDR3 is 17 residues. V was pared by 5 bases and J by 6 bases, with 17 bases of the junction left unmatched. Per the germline V gene, CDR1 is SEHNR and CDR2 is FQNEAQ (reference sequence).

This clonotype appeared many times. The CDR3 protein is CASSLAPNQPQHF. The CDR3 DNA is TGCGCCAGCAGCTTGGCTCCCAATCAGCCCCAGCATTTT. The chain joins TRBV5-1 to TRBJ1-5; D is unclear. Trimming took off 0 bases at V and 3 bases at J, with 4 bases between the two ends. The CDR3 is made up of 13 amino acids. In germline, CDR1 is SGHRS, CDR2 YFSETQ. Full variable domain (outside the CDR3, taken from reference TRBV5-1 and TRBJ1-5): KAGVTQTPRYLIKTRGQQVTLSCSPISGHRSVSWYQQTPGQGLQFLFEYFSETQRNKGNFPGRFSGRQFSNSRSEMNVSTLELGDSALYLCASSLAPNQPQHFGDGTRLSIL.

This clonotype was observed at least ten times. The rearrangement joins TRBV12-3 or TRBV12-4 to TRBJ1-4; D call uncertain. This CDR3 comprises 13 residues. V was pared by 3 bases and J by 6 bases, with 8 bases between. The CDR3: CASSLGGDEKLFF. Here the CDR3 DNA reads TGTGCCAGCAGTTTGGGCGGAGATGAAAAACTGTTTTTT.

At least ten counts were recorded for this clonotype. This rearrangement joins TRBV6-1 to TRBJ1-1, with no clear D. V lost 6 bases and J lost 1, with 9 bases in between. Germline V gene data show CDR1 as MNHNS and CDR2 as SASEGT. The CDR3 consists of 13 residues. The DNA for the CDR3 is TGTGCCAGCAGCCCCCTGAGGAACACTGAAGCTTTCTTT. As protein: CASSPLRNTEAFF.

This clonotype showed up many times. Written as DNA, the CDR3 is TGTGCCATCAGGTCAGGACAGGGGGCCACAGGCACATCAGACACTGAAGCTTTCTTT. Protein product: CAIRSGQGATGTSDTEAFF. The chain uses TRBV10-3 and TRBJ1-1, with TRBD1 matching 11 bases. CDR1 and CDR2 from the germline V gene are ENHRY and SYGVKD. V shed 6 bases and J 3 bases; nucleotides not matched to a gene: 18. The CDR3 has 19 residues.

This clonotype was observed a handful of times. A much larger clone differs by one base, so this may be a read error. This chain uses TRBV20-1 with TRBJ2-1, with TRBD2 as a possible D gene (6 bases). The CDR3 runs to 16 residues. Germline V gives CDR1 DFQATT, CDR2 SNEGSKA (reference sequence). CDR3 protein: CCARSTQAGVYNEQFF. The CDR3 DNA sequence: TGCTGTGCTAGATCGACCCAAGCGGGTGTATACAATGAGCAGTTCTTC.

The sample holds one count of this clonotype. The V gene is TRBV27, the J gene TRBJ2-1, with TRBD2 matching over 12 bases. V shed 4 bases, J shed 5 bases, and the junction held 3 bases outside the gene matches. The germline gives CDR1 MNHEY, CDR2 SMNVEV (reference sequence). This CDR3 has 15 amino acids. The CDR3 nucleotides read TGTGCCAGCAGTTCCCTAGCGGGGGGGCACAATGAGCAGTTCTTC. It translates to CASSSLAGGHNEQFF.

Many counts were recorded for this clonotype. The genes are TRBV4-1 and TRBJ1-1; the match to TRBD1 covers 9 bases. In germline, CDR1 is MGHRA, CDR2 YSYEKL. The CDR3 covers 16 residues. After removal of 0 bases from V and 4 bases from J, the junction contained 6 bases not matched to a gene. CDR3 loop: CASSQEWTGVITEAFF. The CDR3 nucleotides read TGCGCCAGCAGCCAAGAGTGGACAGGGGTTATCACTGAAGCTTTCTTT.

This clonotype was seen at least ten times. The chain has TRBV4-1 and TRBJ2-5; 12 bases match TRBD2. Germline CDR1 reads MGHRA; CDR2 reads YSYEKL. V lost 0 bases, J lost 5 bases, and 10 bases stayed unmatched. The CDR3 has 18 residues. CDR3 region: CASSQDPLAGGPFETQYF. In nucleotides, the CDR3 is TGCGCCAGCAGCCAAGATCCTCTAGCGGGGGGGCCTTTTGAGACCCAGTACTTC.

This clonotype was counted many times. The rearrangement uses TRBV29-1 and TRBJ1-6; no firm D call. Looked up from germline, CDR1 is SQVTM and CDR2 is ANQGSEA. CDR3 length: 13 residues. Deletions cut 4 bases from V and 7 bases from J, with 11 bases between. CDR3 loop: CSVAEDPNSPLHF. The CDR3 DNA reads as TGCAGCGTTGCTGAGGATCCGAATTCACCCCTCCACTTT.

In its sample, this clonotype was seen many times. V and J are TRBV7-9 and TRBJ2-1; D unresolved. Germline lookup yields CDR1 SEHNR and CDR2 FQNEAQ (reference sequence). This CDR3 has 15 amino acids. Trimming removed 5 bases at V and 7 bases at J, with 18 bases between. CDR3 coding DNA: TGTGCCAGCAGCCCCCCCTGGGCGGTGGGGAATGAGCAGTTCTTC. Translation gives CASSPPWAVGNEQFF. The full variable domain, with the rest looked up from reference TRBV7-9 and TRBJ2-1, is DTGVSQNPRHKITKRGQNVTFRCDPISEHNRLYWYRQTLGQGPEFLTYFQNEAQLEKSRLLSDRFSAERPKGSFSTLEIQRTEQGDSAMYLCASSPPWAVGNEQFFGPGTRLTVL.

This clonotype has a count of ten or more. The chain uses TRBV9 and TRBJ2-2; 14 bases line up with TRBD2. The J segment lost 5 bases and the V segment lost 4 bases, leaving 7 bases of the junction unmatched. This CDR3 region has 17 residues. CDR1 and CDR2 (germline): SGDLS, YYNGEE. The CDR3 is CASSLGLAGGGTGELFF. CDR3 sequence (DNA): TGTGCCAGCAGCCTCGGACTAGCGGGGGGAGGGACCGGGGAGCTGTTTTTT.

This clonotype was seen repeatedly, ten times or more. The CDR3 bases are TGTGCCAGCAGCTCATTTTCGGGAGCGCAGTATTTT. Residues: CASSSFSGAQYF. The chain joins TRBV7-2 to TRBJ2-3; the D gene is possibly TRBD2 (6 bases). Germline lookup yields CDR1 SGHTA and CDR2 FQGNSA. With 4 bases removed from V and 10 bases from J, the gap between germline ends came to 12 bases. This CDR3 comprises 12 residues.

The rearrangement joins TRBV10-3 to TRBJ2-3; 7 bases are shared with TRBD1. This CDR3 has 18 amino acids. Germline-derived CDR1 and CDR2 are ENHRY and SYGVKD. V gave up 4 bases and J gave up 3 bases; unmatched junction bases: 16. The CDR3 DNA reads TGTGCCATCAGTGGAGGGGGTACAGGGGTTGGTTGGACAGATACGCAGTATTTT. This encodes CAISGGGTGVGWTDTQYF.

This clonotype was picked up many times. The CDR3 region is CASSVQGLRGGELFF. The DNA for the CDR3 is TGTGCCAGCAGCGTACAGGGACTGCGGGGCGGGGAGCTGTTTTTT. This chain links TRBV7-2 with TRBJ2-2; D may be TRBD1 or TRBD2 (6 bases each). Looked up from germline, CDR1 is SGHTA and CDR2 is FQGNSA. The ends were cut back, 5 bases at V and 7 bases at J, with 17 bases in the middle. The CDR3 length is 15 residues.

This clonotype has a count of ten or more. The V gene is TRBV20-1, the J gene TRBJ2-7, with D perhaps matching TRBD2 (5 bases). This CDR3 spans 13 amino acids. Germline-derived CDR1 and CDR2 are DFQATT and SNEGSKA (reference sequence). With 6 bases removed from V and 6 bases from J, the gap between germline ends came to 18 bases. The CDR3 loop is CSARVASSGEQYF. The CDR3 nucleotides read TGCAGTGCGCGGGTGGCTAGCTCAGGCGAGCAGTACTTC.

This clonotype was picked up many times. This CDR3 is CSVEGGRGFSSYEQYF. The DNA for the CDR3 is TGCAGCGTTGAAGGCGGCCGGGGCTTTAGCTCCTACGAGCAGTACTTC. V is TRBV29-1 and J is TRBJ2-7, with D perhaps being TRBD1 or TRBD2 (5 bases each). The ends were cut back, 1 base at V and 0 bases at J, with 16 bases in the middle. CDR1 SQVTM and CDR2 ANQGSEA come from the germline V gene. The CDR3 covers 16 residues.